Below, 17 T cell receptor beta chains from the same sample are listed, as sequenced in a study of shared clonotypes between healthy human individuals. Some clones are missing from TCRdb's copy, which holds only in-frame ones; the method was immunoSEQ multiplex PCR. The profile shows approximately 2.5 million clones, approximately 93% of them singletons. The sequencing sample was made of naive CD4+ T cells from PBMCs. The subset here: CD45RA+ positively selected. Every receptor here comes from a young man in good health. Some clones in this sample may be carry-over from other donors' samples.

This chain links TRBV18 with TRBJ2-7; D may be TRBD1 (8 bases). V lost 3 bases and J lost 12, with 18 bases in between. Per the germline V gene, CDR1 is KGHSH and CDR2 is LQKENI. The CDR3 has 13 amino acids. As DNA, the CDR3 is TGTGCCAGCTCACCCGTCCGGGGGGACAGGATGTACTTC. This sequence encodes CASSPVRGDRMYF.

The chain employs TRBV7-2 and TRBJ2-1, with 10 bases identical to TRBD2. The CDR3 length is 15 residues. CDR1 is SGHTA and CDR2 is FQGNSA in the germline V gene. With 3 bases clipped from V and 6 bases from J, the junction kept 5 bases outside the gene matches. The CDR3 reads CASSFLLAGPNEQFF. The CDR3 DNA sequence: TGTGCCAGCAGCTTTTTACTAGCGGGGCCCAATGAGCAGTTCTTC.

Comment on this clone: Other DNA sequences in this sample translate to the same CDR3. The chain joins TRBV28 to TRBJ2-7; 8 bases map to TRBD1. CDR3 size: 12 residues. The V gene's germline CDR1 is MDHEN and CDR2 SYDVKM. Unmatched junction bases numbered 3, after V lost 8 bases and J lost 3 bases. CDR3 sequence reads: CASGTGDYEQYF. CDR3 DNA: TGTGCCAGCGGGACAGGCGACTACGAGCAGTACTTC.

The V call is TRBV7-3, the J call TRBJ2-5; 9 bases agree with TRBD1. Unmatched junction bases numbered 6, after V lost 5 bases and J lost 2 bases. Germline loops: CDR1 SGHTA, CDR2 FQGTGA. This CDR3 has 15 residues. Written as DNA, the CDR3 is TGTGCCAGCAGCCCCATGGGGACAGGGCAAGAGACCCAGTACTTC. It codes for CASSPMGTGQETQYF.

The rearrangement joins TRBV10-3 to TRBJ2-2, with D perhaps TRBD2 (6 bases). The ends were cut back, 4 bases at V and 8 bases at J, with 8 bases in the middle. Per germline, CDR1 ENHRY and CDR2 SYGVKD. The CDR3 is 12 amino acids. The CDR3 here is CAISGGGGELFF. The CDR3 bases are TGTGCCATCAGTGGCGGAGGGGGGGAGCTGTTTTTT.

This clone appeared once. Other DNA sequences in the sample encode the same CDR3. V usage is TRBV29-1 and J usage is TRBJ2-1, with TRBD1 identical over 10 bases. Losses at the gene ends were 7 bases for V and 4 bases for J; bases not matched to a gene: 7. Germline V lookup: CDR1 SQVTM, CDR2 ANQGSEA. The CDR3 sequence is 14 residues long. The CDR3 sequence: CSASRDRGYNEQFF. CDR3 bases: TGCAGCGCGAGCCGGGACAGGGGATACAATGAGCAGTTCTTC.

The chain carries TRBV12-5 and TRBJ1-1, with a possible D match to TRBD1 (5 bases). The CDR3 has 14 amino acids. V dropped 7 bases and J dropped 8 bases, with 20 bases sitting between them. Germline CDR1 and CDR2: LGHNT and FRNRAP. This chain's CDR3 is CASAWGVTGGEAFF. CDR3 coding DNA: TGTGCTAGTGCCTGGGGGGTTACTGGGGGGGAAGCTTTCTTT.

V usage is TRBV7-6 and J usage is TRBJ2-3, with 7 bases fitting TRBD2. The germline V gene encodes CDR1 SGHVS and CDR2 FNYEAQ. The CDR3 runs to 15 residues. With V trimmed by 3 bases and J by 7 bases, 10 bases remained unmatched. CDR3 residues: CASSFRLAAPNTQYF. Written as DNA, the CDR3 is TGTGCCAGCAGCTTCAGGCTAGCGGCGCCTAATACGCAGTATTTT.

The V and J genes are TRBV30 and TRBJ1-2, with D hard to call. The CDR3 consists of 13 residues. V was shortened by 5 bases and J by 4 bases, with 14 bases between the two germline ends. Germline lookup yields CDR1 GTSNPN and CDR2 SVGIG (reference sequence). The CDR3 DNA is TGTGCCTGGGTTTCGGGCAGATCCTATGGCTACACCTTC. It yields the protein CAWVSGRSYGYTF.

The chain recombines TRBV19 with TRBJ1-2; possibly TRBD1 for D (6 bases). This CDR3 has 14 amino acids. Trimming left V 8 bases short and J 7 bases short, with 20 bases between. Per the germline V gene, CDR1 is LNHDA and CDR2 is SQIVND (reference sequence). In nucleotides, the CDR3 is TGTGCCAGTTCACCTACAGGGATTTTTGGTGGCTACACCTTC. This sequence encodes CASSPTGIFGGYTF.

The J gene is TRBJ2-2, the V gene TRBV7-9; D is ambiguous. V was cut by 5 bases and J by 0 bases, with 7 bases left in between. The length of the CDR3 is 14 residues. Germline V gene data show CDR1 as SEHNR and CDR2 as FQNEAQ (reference sequence). CDR3 protein: CASSLNSNTGELFF. Written as DNA, the CDR3 is TGTGCCAGCAGCCTAAATTCGAACACCGGGGAGCTGTTTTTT.

As DNA, the CDR3 is TGTGCCAGCACTTGGGAGCGGGAGAGAATCTACAATGAGCAGTTCTTC. Translation gives CASTWERERIYNEQFF. The rearrangement uses TRBV28 and TRBJ2-1, with 8 bases that match TRBD2. CDR1 is MDHEN, CDR2 SYDVKM, per germline. J lost 3 bases, V lost 7 bases, and 11 bases had no gene match. The CDR3 length is 16 residues.

In regard to this clone: The same CDR3 can be traced to other DNA sequences in this sample. The chain combines TRBV5-1 with TRBJ2-1; 9 bases are a match to TRBD2. The CDR3 extends over 15 amino acids. CDR1 SGHRS and CDR2 YFSETQ come from the germline V gene. The J segment lost 7 bases and the V segment lost 2 bases, leaving 7 bases of the junction unmatched. CDR3: CASSFLAGEVNEQFF. The CDR3 DNA reads as TGCGCCAGCAGCTTTTTAGCGGGAGAGGTTAATGAGCAGTTCTTC.

V usage is TRBV7-9 and J usage is TRBJ1-6; D uncertain. The CDR3 is 15 residues long. V gave up 4 bases and J gave up 6 bases, with 13 bases separating them. Germline V gene sequence: CDR1 SEHNR, CDR2 FQNEAQ (reference sequence). The CDR3 DNA reads TGTGCCAGCAGCTCCCTATCTGCTCCTAATTCACCCCTCCACTTT. Residues: CASSSLSAPNSPLHF.

This clone occurred a few times. The V call is TRBV29-1, the J call TRBJ1-1; D call uncertain. The V end lost 4 bases, the J end lost 1 base, and 28 bases lay between the germline ends. Germline CDR1 is SQVTM and CDR2 is ANQGSEA. This CDR3 has 19 amino acids. CDR3 nucleotide sequence: TGCAGCGTTGCGCCGTTACTACGGTTTACCGGCACGAAGAACACTGAAGCTTTCTTT. Encoded protein: CSVAPLLRFTGTKNTEAFF.

V and J are TRBV7-6 and TRBJ2-1; TRBD1 matches at 8 bases. CDR1 is SGHVS, CDR2 FNYEAQ, per germline. With 5 bases clipped from V and 6 bases from J, the junction kept 6 bases outside the gene matches. CDR3 length equals 14 residues. CDR3 sequence: CASSPRTGSNEQFF. The CDR3 DNA sequence: TGTGCCAGCAGCCCTCGGACAGGGAGCAATGAGCAGTTCTTC.

The chain uses TRBV9 and TRBJ1-4, with D perhaps TRBD1 (5 bases). Deletions cut 4 bases from V and 4 bases from J, with 23 bases between. CDR1 SGDLS and CDR2 YYNGEE come from the germline V gene. The CDR3 covers 18 residues. The CDR3 DNA is TGTGCCAGCAGCCCAGACCCAGGGAAGTACTCGGATAATGAAAAACTGTTTTTT. This sequence encodes CASSPDPGKYSDNEKLFF.